One sample yielded the 13 T cell receptor beta chains listed below, sequenced in a study of blood T cell repertoires in COVID-19. The repertoire was sequenced with immunoSEQ multiplex PCR; TCRdb's copy has only in-frame clones and lacks some. The data hold about 36,000 clones, with 75% to 90% observed a single time. The specimen sequenced was peripheral blood. These receptors were taken from a man in his sixties with acute or convalescent COVID-19.

This chain joins TRBV3-1 (or the pseudogene TRBV3-2) and TRBJ2-4; D not resolved. The V and J ends lost 0 bases and 6 bases respectively, with 6 bases between them. Germline V CDR1 and CDR2: LGHDT, YNNKEL (reference sequence). The CDR3 length is 13 residues. CDR3 sequence (DNA): TGTGCCAGCAGCCAAGATGGCCCAAACATTCAGTACTTC. Protein sequence: CASSQDGPNIQYF.

This chain links TRBV5-4 with TRBJ1-2, with TRBD1 matching 9 bases. J lost 6 bases, V lost 4 bases, and 10 bases had no gene match. Germline V gives CDR1 SGHNT, CDR2 YYREEE (reference sequence). The CDR3 totals 15 residues. This CDR3 reads CASSKSGTGINGYTF. The CDR3 region has the DNA TGTGCCAGCAGCAAATCCGGGACAGGGATCAATGGCTACACCTTC.

This clone occurred once. V is TRBV4-3 and J is TRBJ1-2, with 9 positions matching TRBD1. This CDR3 has 14 amino acids. CDR1 is LGHNA and CDR2 is YSLEER in the germline V gene. The junction had 6 bases not matched to a gene; V was cut back by 4 bases and J by 6 bases. The CDR3 bases are TGCGCCAGCAGCCTCACCACAGGGGGCCATGGCTACACCTTC. As protein: CASSLTTGGHGYTF.

J is TRBJ2-1 and V is TRBV9, with D tentatively TRBD2 (5 bases). CDR3 length equals 14 residues. V lost 0 bases to trimming and J lost 5 bases, with 9 bases between them. The germline V gene encodes CDR1 SGDLS and CDR2 YYNGEE. CDR3 loop: CASSVGLRHNEQFF. The CDR3 DNA reads as TGTGCCAGCAGCGTAGGACTACGACACAATGAGCAGTTCTTC.

The chain recombines TRBV5-4 with TRBJ1-3; D not certain. V lost 3 bases and J 0 bases, leaving 7 bases between the germline ends. The CDR3 totals 14 residues. Germline CDR1 SGHNT, CDR2 YYREEE (reference sequence). CDR3: CASSYSLSGNTIYF. The CDR3 bases are TGTGCCAGCAGCTACTCCCTCTCTGGAAACACCATATATTTT.

The chain couples TRBV5-4 to TRBJ1-2; D is ambiguous. The germline V and J ends were trimmed by 3 bases and 3 bases, with 12 bases remaining between them. Germline lookup yields CDR1 SGHNT and CDR2 YYREEE (reference sequence). CDR3 length: 14 amino acids. This chain's CDR3 is CASSSGLEDYGYTF. CDR3 in DNA: TGTGCCAGCAGCTCCGGACTGGAGGACTATGGCTACACCTTC.

This chain joins TRBV11-2 and TRBJ2-1, with D possibly being TRBD2 (6 bases). The germline V gene has CDR1 SGHAT and CDR2 FQNNGV. The CDR3 has 14 amino acids. V was clipped by 2 bases and J by 5 bases, with 10 bases between them. The chain's CDR3 is CASSLFRTNNEQFF. Here the CDR3 DNA reads TGTGCCAGCAGCTTATTCCGGACTAACAATGAGCAGTTCTTC.

This rearrangement joins TRBV2 to TRBJ2-1; TRBD2 matches at 13 bases. The J segment lost 6 bases and the V segment lost 5 bases, leaving 4 bases of the junction unmatched. CDR1 and CDR2 from the germline V gene are SNHLY and FYNNEI. The CDR3 has 15 amino acids. This CDR3 is CASSRTSGSINEQFF. CDR3 nucleotides: TGTGCCAGCAGTAGGACTAGCGGGAGTATCAATGAGCAGTTCTTC.

The rearrangement links TRBV5-4 to TRBJ2-2, with 8 positions matching TRBD2. There are 16 residues in the CDR3. Germline trimming cut 4 bases from V and 4 bases from J; bases unmatched to any gene: 9. The germline V gene encodes CDR1 SGHNT and CDR2 YYREEE (reference sequence). CDR3 nucleotides: TGTGCCAGCAGCACACCCGGGACTAGTCTCACCGGGGAGCTGTTTTTT. Its translation: CASSTPGTSLTGELFF.

The V and J genes are TRBV10-3 and TRBJ2-3; D is perhaps TRBD2 (6 bases). Germline CDR1 reads ENHRY; CDR2 reads SYGVKD. The germline V and J ends were trimmed by 6 bases and 0 bases, with 13 bases remaining between them. The CDR3 consists of 15 residues. The CDR3 sequence: CAISPLAASTDTQYF. The CDR3 DNA sequence: TGTGCCATCAGCCCACTAGCAGCTAGCACAGATACGCAGTATTTT.

This clone is a singleton in its sample. The rearrangement links TRBV14 to TRBJ2-5, with 11 bases identical to TRBD2. Trimming at V came to 1 base and at J to 4 bases, leaving 2 bases not matched to a gene. This CDR3 spans 15 amino acids. The germline V gene has CDR1 SGHDN and CDR2 FVKESK. DNA of the CDR3: TGTGCCAGCAGCCAAGCACTAGCGGGAGTAGAGACCCAGTACTTC. It specifies CASSQALAGVETQYF.

This clone is a singleton in its sample. The chain joins TRBV6-5 to TRBJ2-5, with D possibly matching TRBD2 (5 bases). The CDR3 contains 12 residues. Germline CDR1 MNHEY, CDR2 SVGAGI. Trimming took 8 bases from V and 4 from J, leaving 11 bases between them. The CDR3 reads CASGRGLETQYF. The CDR3 nucleotides are TGTGCCAGCGGACGCGGGTTAGAGACCCAGTACTTC.

The rearrangement joins TRBV24-1 to TRBJ1-3, with 9 bases that match TRBD1. Germline V gene data show CDR1 as KGHDR and CDR2 as SFDVKD. J gave up 7 bases and V 6 bases, and 15 bases lay outside the gene matches. The CDR3 sequence is 17 residues long. DNA for the CDR3: TGTGCCACCAGTCCGGCATCCCCGGACAGGGGAGTTAACACCATATATTTT. This gives the protein CATSPASPDRGVNTIYF.